The 2 T cell receptor beta chains below come from one sample, sequenced in a study of T-cell reconstitution after alpha-beta-depleted transplantation in children (dated by TCRdb to between 2015 and 2016). The sample's treatment or condition label, decoded: allogeneic hematopoietic cell transplantation with graft depleted of TCRalphabeta T cells and CD19 B cells. Library preparation employed PCR. Sequencing took place on an Illumina HiSeq 2500. TCR library preparation used molecular barcoding, with unique molecular identifiers applied to normalize quantification of the TCRbeta repertoire. In TCRdb, the public reads were trimmed at Q25 with fastp and aligned with MiXCR, with productive beta chains retained. Each CDR3 protein appears once, grouped with its most common genes and DNA. For this sample the table gives some 200,000 distinct CDR3 sequences, of which roughly 10% were detected only once. The ten biggest clones cover 25% to 30% of the sample.

Sequencing used PBMCs, obtained before TCRalphabeta/CD19-depleted stem cell transplant. These receptors came from a child younger than two with acute myeloid leukemia, due to receive a stem cell transplant.

This clonotype was recorded many times. The chain recombines TRBV20-1 with TRBJ2-7; possibly TRBD1 for D (6 bases). The CDR3 extends over 14 amino acids. Germline CDR1 and CDR2: DFQATT and SNEGSKA (reference sequence). In DNA form, the CDR3 reads TGCAGCGCTTACTTCAGGGGTCGATCCTACGAGCAGTACTTC. Protein: CSAYFRGRSYEQYF.

This chain joins TRBV5-1 and TRBJ2-7; D remains ambiguous. The V gene lost 0 bases and the J gene lost 0 bases, with 10 bases spanning the gap. Germline V gives CDR1 SGHRS, CDR2 YFSETQ. CDR3 size: 15 residues. The CDR3 DNA reads TGCGCCAGCAGCTTGGCAGCAGGCTACTCCTACGAGCAGTACTTC. Amino acids: CASSLAAGYSYEQYF.